This T cell receptor (beta chain) was captured in a study of T cell repertoires in cytomegalovirus infection (dated by TCRdb to about 2019). Background on the whole study: Donor HLA type was relevant to the analysis, as public TCR beta signatures indicated carriage of CMV infection together with the matching HLA type.

Taken from the germline V gene, the CDR1 and CDR2 loops are SGHTA and FQGNSA. Including the terminal cysteine and phenylalanine, the CDR3 comprises 15 residues. Only the CDR3 portion is preserved as DNA: 45 bases, with reading frame beginning at the first base. V is cut back by 1 base and J by 0 bases, with 2 bases in the junction unmatched. This clonotype was observed many times. Its antigen is unknown. Base qualities are missing; no much larger clone stands one base away. Sequenced on an Illumina HiSeq 1500. Using fastp at Q25 and MiXCR, TCRdb reprocessed the public reads and kept productive beta chains. Every distinct CDR3 protein forms one entry, paired with its most common genes and DNA. The sample table holds about 260,000 distinct CDR3 sequences, of which approximately 9.1% were seen once. More than 13% of the sample goes to the ten largest clones. Broader findings and caveats from the paper: In both this cohort and an independent roughly 350-donor cohort, the cumulative frequency of public TCR beta family members distinguished carriers of CMV infection plus the relevant HLA type. The ex vivo response was dominated by HLA-C-restricted CMV-specific TCR beta clonotypes, and the single most frequent clonotype in two of eight donors was supplied by these HLA-C-restricted clonotypes.

This receptor was taken from a human donor in good health (CMV status not recorded). Some clones in this sample may be carry-over from other donors' samples. The sequenced material came from PBMCs. The chain was built from TRBV7-2 and TRBJ2-7; 8 junctional bases match TRBD1. CDR3 protein: CASSLDRGNSYEQYF. The nucleotides are TGTGCCAGCAGCTTAGACAGGGGGAACTCCTACGAGCAGTACTTC.